Following are 24 T cell receptor beta chains from one sample sequenced in a study of T cells in tuberculosis (dated by TCRdb to 2016 to 2019). What the time point label conveys for this sample: new active TB diagnosis, blood taken before or within 7 days of starting treatment. Library method: the immunoSEQ multiplex PCR assay. The clones in this table, taken by TCRdb from immuneACCESS, are in-frame only. Not every clone is retained; where verified, under half of the shortfall comes from an unresolved V gene, and the cause of the rest is unknown. For this sample the table gives about 5,500 clones, of which 95% to 98% were detected only once. The ten largest clones take up 11% of the sample. Sample: PBMCs, taken at tuberculosis diagnosis. Every receptor here comes from an adult with tuberculosis.

The genes are TRBV7-9 and TRBJ2-4; D call uncertain. The CDR3 extends over 12 amino acids. V shed 3 bases and J shed 8 bases, with 8 bases lying between them. The germline V gene encodes CDR1 SEHNR and CDR2 FQNEAQ (reference sequence). The CDR3 DNA reads as TGTGCCAGCAGCTTCAGGCAAGACATTCAGTACTTC. Amino acid sequence: CASSFRQDIQYF.

The V gene is TRBV4-1, the J gene TRBJ1-2, with 7 bases aligning to TRBD1. This CDR3 contains 17 residues. V shed 5 bases, J shed 2 bases, and the junction held 14 bases outside the gene matches. Germline CDR1 MGHRA, CDR2 YSYEKL. The CDR3 DNA follows: TGCGCCAGCAGCTTTCCAGTCCGCAGGGGGAAAAACTATGGCTACACCTTC. It is translated as CASSFPVRRGKNYGYTF.

The chain employs TRBV7-6 and TRBJ1-5; no clear D gene. V was cut by 8 bases and J by 0 bases, with 11 bases left in between. Germline loops: CDR1 SGHVS, CDR2 FNYEAQ. There are 14 residues in the CDR3. CDR3 nucleotides: TGTGCCAGCTCTGCGACTTATAGCAATCAGCCCCAGCATTTT. It yields the protein CASSATYSNQPQHF. Together with reference TRBV7-6 and TRBJ1-5, the CDR3 gives the full variable domain: GAGVSQSPRYKVTKRGQDVALRCDPISGHVSLYWYRQALGQGPEFLTYFNYEAQQDKSGLPNDRFSAERPEGSISTLTIQRTEQRDSAMYRCASSATYSNQPQHFGDGTRLSIL.

This chain joins TRBV9 and TRBJ1-4; D call uncertain. Between the trimmed V and J ends, which lost 0 bases and 4 bases, there was a span of 7 bases. This CDR3 has 14 residues. Germline assignment: CDR1 SGDLS and CDR2 YYNGEE. The CDR3 nucleotides read TGTGCCAGCAGCGTAGGAGGATTTAATGAAAAACTGTTTTTT. Translated: CASSVGGFNEKLFF.

The V call is TRBV12-5, the J call TRBJ2-1, with D tentatively TRBD1 (6 bases). Germline V CDR1 and CDR2: LGHNT, FRNRAP. Trimming stripped 5 bases from V and 0 bases from J, with 11 bases between. The CDR3 has 15 residues. CDR3 nucleotide sequence: TGTGCTAGTGGTATCGGACAGAGCTCCTACAATGAGCAGTTCTTC. Its protein product is CASGIGQSSYNEQFF.

V is TRBV6-5 and J is TRBJ1-1, with TRBD1 matching 8 bases. The CDR3 is 15 residues long. V shed 0 bases, J shed 4 bases, and the junction held 4 bases outside the gene matches. Germline lookup yields CDR1 MNHEY and CDR2 SVGAGI. CDR3 sequence reads: CASSYSGQGSTEAFF. The CDR3 nucleotides are TGTGCCAGCAGTTACTCCGGACAGGGAAGCACTGAAGCTTTCTTT.

With regard to this clone: At one end the junction does not follow the germline gene, possibly because of a read error. V gene TRBV6-1 combines with J gene TRBJ2-7; D is unresolved. Germline V gene lookup returns CDR1 MNHNS and CDR2 SASEGT. CDR3 length: 15 amino acids. As DNA, the CDR3 is TGTGCCAGCAGTGAAGAACAGACCCCCTCCCACGAGCAGTACTTC. It specifies CASSEEQTPSHEQYF.

The chain joins TRBV7-9 to TRBJ2-7; 11 nucleotides agree with TRBD2. Germline V lookup: CDR1 SEHNR, CDR2 FQNEAQ (reference sequence). This CDR3 spans 16 amino acids. Germline trimming cut 5 bases from V and 4 bases from J; bases unmatched to any gene: 10. The CDR3 here is CASSRRTSGRSYEQYF. The CDR3 DNA reads TGTGCCAGCAGCCGACGTACTAGCGGGAGAAGTTACGAGCAGTACTTC.

The chain employs TRBV27 and TRBJ1-4, with TRBD1 identical over 7 bases. CDR3 size: 15 residues. The J segment lost 4 bases and the V segment lost 5 bases, leaving 7 bases of the junction unmatched. Germline V gene data show CDR1 as MNHEY and CDR2 as SMNVEV (reference sequence). The CDR3 loop is CASSINYRGNEKLFF. The CDR3 DNA reads as TGTGCCAGCAGTATAAATTACAGGGGTAATGAAAAACTGTTTTTT.

V and J are TRBV7-9 and TRBJ1-5; D might be TRBD1 (5 bases). From germline, CDR1 is SEHNR and CDR2 FQNEAQ (reference sequence). The CDR3 contains 14 residues. V was clipped by 5 bases and J by 2 bases, with 10 bases between them. The CDR3 DNA follows: TGTGCCAGCAGCGTACGGGGGGGCAATCAGCCCCAGCATTTT. Translating gives CASSVRGGNQPQHF.

The V gene is TRBV19, the J gene TRBJ2-2; D is possibly TRBD2 (5 bases). V was shortened by 5 bases and J by 0 bases, with 16 bases between the two germline ends. The germline gives CDR1 LNHDA, CDR2 SQIVND (reference sequence). The CDR3 runs to 17 residues. The CDR3 DNA follows: TGTGCCAGTAGTCTTCAAAGAGGGCTATCGAACACCGGGGAGCTGTTTTTT. Translated: CASSLQRGLSNTGELFF.

CDR3 residues: CASSDMGRSLGAFF. CDR3 bases: TGTGCCAGCAGTGATATGGGGAGGTCATTGGGAGCTTTCTTT. The chain carries TRBV2 and TRBJ1-1; D is unclear. Trimming removed 3 bases from V and 10 bases from J, with 18 bases in between. In germline, CDR1 is SNHLY, CDR2 FYNNEI. The CDR3 runs 14 residues.

This clone was counted once. The chain carries TRBV7-2 and TRBJ2-7; 9 positions agree with TRBD2. Per the germline V gene, CDR1 is SGHTA and CDR2 is FQGNSA. The CDR3 is made up of 13 amino acids. The V segment lost 1 base and the J segment 7 bases; nucleotides outside the gene matches: 2. The DNA for the CDR3 is TGTGCCAGCAGCTTAGGGCGGGGGGGTGAGCAGTACTTC. This codes for CASSLGRGGEQYF. Using reference TRBV7-2 and TRBJ2-7 for the parts outside the CDR3, the full variable domain is GAGVSQSPSNKVTEKGKDVELRCDPISGHTALYWYRQSLGQGLEFLIYFQGNSAPDKSGLPSDRFSAERTGGSVSTLTIQRTQQEDSAVYLCASSLGRGGEQYFGPGTRLTVT.

The J gene is TRBJ1-2, the V gene TRBV30; 10 bases line up with TRBD1. The CDR3 sequence is 15 residues long. Germline loops: CDR1 GTSNPN, CDR2 SVGIG (reference sequence). The V segment lost 3 bases and the J segment 6 bases; nucleotides outside the gene matches: 10. CDR3 DNA: TGTGCCTGGAGAAACGCCGGGACAGGGGAACATGGCTACACCTTC. Translating it yields CAWRNAGTGEHGYTF. The full variable domain, in which reference TRBV30 and TRBJ1-2 provide the parts outside the CDR3, is SQTIHQWPATLVQPVGSPLSLECTVEGTSNPNLYWYRQAAGRGLQLLFYSVGIGQISSEVPQNLSASRPQDRQFILSSKKLLLSDSGFYLCAWRNAGTGEHGYTFGSGTRLTVV.

This sequence joins TRBV7-2 and TRBJ2-1; tentatively, D is TRBD2 (6 bases). This CDR3 is 16 amino acids long. The germline V gene has CDR1 SGHTA and CDR2 FQGNSA. The germline V and J ends were trimmed by 8 bases and 3 bases, with 20 bases remaining between them. CDR3 protein: CASWVGTPTLYNEQFF. The CDR3 DNA reads TGTGCCAGCTGGGTTGGGACTCCCACCCTCTACAATGAGCAGTTCTTC.

The chain combines TRBV6-5 with TRBJ1-6, with D possibly TRBD1 on 5 matching bases. The CDR3 length is 14 residues. Trimming stripped 6 bases from V and 12 bases from J, with 18 bases between. CDR1 MNHEY and CDR2 SVGAGI come from the germline V gene. The CDR3 coding sequence is TGTGCCAGCAGCCTGGGGGGACCTTCAGAACCCCTCCACTTT. The encoded protein is CASSLGGPSEPLHF.

The genes are TRBV15 and TRBJ2-1, with D tentatively TRBD1 (6 bases). With 0 bases removed from V and 10 bases from J, the gap between germline ends came to 10 bases. Germline V gives CDR1 LNHNV, CDR2 YYDKDF (reference sequence). This CDR3 spans 13 amino acids. The CDR3 coding sequence is TGTGCCACCAGCAGAGACAGGGGATCCGAGCAGTTCTTC. Encoded protein: CATSRDRGSEQFF.

The V and J genes are TRBV5-1 and TRBJ2-5, with TRBD2 identical over 7 bases. The V gene end was trimmed by 4 bases and the J gene end by 0 bases; junction bases not matched to a gene: 18. Germline values: CDR1 SGHRS, CDR2 YFSETQ. The CDR3 runs to 19 residues. The CDR3 sequence: CASSPRRGDPRTYQETQYF. The CDR3, as DNA: TGCGCCAGCAGCCCTCGACGGGGGGACCCGAGAACGTACCAAGAGACCCAGTACTTC.

This rearrangement joins TRBV9 to TRBJ2-4, with D uncertain. V gave up 4 bases and J gave up 7 bases, with 15 bases separating them. Per the germline V gene, CDR1 is SGDLS and CDR2 is YYNGEE. The CDR3 sequence is 14 residues long. The CDR3: CASSPSTNSNIQYF. CDR3 bases: TGTGCCAGCAGCCCAAGTACTAACTCGAACATTCAGTACTTC.

The chain uses TRBV2 and TRBJ2-7; TRBD1 matches 7 bases. The V and J ends lost 5 bases and 4 bases, in that order; junction bases with no gene match: 2. This CDR3 contains 12 residues. Germline values: CDR1 SNHLY, CDR2 FYNNEI. The CDR3 loop reads CASSLQGYEQYF. The CDR3 nucleotides are TGTGCCAGCAGTTTACAGGGGTACGAGCAGTACTTC.

This sequence joins TRBV4-1 and TRBJ2-3; TRBD2 aligns across 7 bases. Per the germline V gene, CDR1 is MGHRA and CDR2 is YSYEKL. The CDR3 runs 15 residues. The V and J ends lost 7 bases and 0 bases, in that order; junction bases with no gene match: 7. In DNA, the CDR3 is TGCGCCAGCATGGGGGGGATAACTAGCACAGATACGCAGTATTTT. This sequence encodes CASMGGITSTDTQYF.

CDR3 loop: CASIRGLAQLNQPQHF. In DNA form, the CDR3 reads TGTGCCAGCATCCGCGGACTGGCTCAGTTGAATCAGCCCCAGCATTTT. The chain combines TRBV6-6 with TRBJ1-5, with D uncertain. The CDR3 contains 16 residues. The germline V gene has CDR1 MNHNY and CDR2 SVGAGI (reference sequence). The V end lost 7 bases, the J end lost 4 bases, and 20 bases lay between the germline ends.

The chain combines TRBV10-1 with TRBJ1-4; D is unclear. This CDR3 spans 15 amino acids. V gave up 7 bases and J gave up 4 bases, with 16 bases separating them. CDR1 is WNHNN, CDR2 SYGVQD, per germline (reference sequence). Written as DNA, the CDR3 is TGCGCCAGCACCGCTCCGGGTCCTGATAATGAAAAACTGTTTTTT. Encoded protein: CASTAPGPDNEKLFF.

CDR3 nucleotide sequence: TGCGCCAGCAGCCCTCGACAGGGTAGGTCTGGGAACACTGAAGCTTTCTTT. Translated, it gives CASSPRQGRSGNTEAFF. V usage is TRBV4-1 and J usage is TRBJ1-1; 7 positions match TRBD1. The CDR3 loop spans 17 amino acids. J lost 1 base, V lost 4 bases, and 12 bases had no gene match. The germline V gene has CDR1 MGHRA and CDR2 YSYEKL.